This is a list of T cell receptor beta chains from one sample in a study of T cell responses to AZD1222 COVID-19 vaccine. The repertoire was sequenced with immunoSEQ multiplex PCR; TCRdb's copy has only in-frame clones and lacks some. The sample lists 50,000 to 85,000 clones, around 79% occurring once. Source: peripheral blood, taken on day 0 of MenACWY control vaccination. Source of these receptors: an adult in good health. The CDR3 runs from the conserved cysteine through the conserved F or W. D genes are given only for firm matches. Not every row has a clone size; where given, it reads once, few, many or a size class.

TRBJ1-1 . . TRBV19 CASNQGWGTEAFF TGTGCCAGTAATCAGGGATGGGGGACTGAAGCTTTCTTT
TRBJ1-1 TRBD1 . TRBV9 CASSAGGEAFF TGTGCCAGCAGCGCAGGGGGGGAAGCTTTCTTT
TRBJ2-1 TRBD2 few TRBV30 CAWSAPTSGRSNEQFF TGTGCCTGGAGTGCTCCCACTAGCGGGAGGAGCAATGAGCAGTTCTTC
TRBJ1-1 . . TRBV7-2 CASSSPGANTEAFF TGTGCCAGCAGCTCCCCTGGGGCTAACACTGAAGCTTTCTTT
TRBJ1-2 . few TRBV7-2 CASSLHTGGKGGYTF TGTGCCAGCAGCCTTCATACGGGGGGTAAGGGTGGCTACACCTTC
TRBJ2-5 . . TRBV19 CASSIIGQETQYF TGTGCCAGTAGTATAATTGGGCAAGAGACCCAGTACTTC
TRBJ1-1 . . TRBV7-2 CASSFPPGQRLEAFF TGTGCCAGCAGCTTTCCCCCCGGACAGCGACTAGAAGCTTTCTTT
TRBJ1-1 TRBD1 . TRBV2 CASSADRDLTEAFF TGTGCCAGCAGTGCTGACAGGGATCTCACTGAAGCTTTCTTT
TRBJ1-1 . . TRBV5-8 CASSLLREAFF TGTGCCAGCAGCTTGTTACGAGAAGCTTTCTTT
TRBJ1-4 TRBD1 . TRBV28 CASSTGQGGEKLFF TGTGCCAGCAGTACAGGACAGGGGGGGGAAAAACTGTTTTTT
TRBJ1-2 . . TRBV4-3 CASSQGITEPGGYTF TGCGCCAGCAGCCAAGGTATTACGGAGCCCGGGGGCTACACCTTC
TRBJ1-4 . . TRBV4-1 CASSQEFGTLGHEKLFF TGCGCCAGCAGCCAAGAATTTGGGACCTTGGGCCACGAAAAACTGTTTTTT
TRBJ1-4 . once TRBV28 CASRGGVVDEKLFF TGTGCCAGCCGTGGCGGAGTTGTAGACGAAAAACTGTTTTTT
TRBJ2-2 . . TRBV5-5 CASRLQGPGELFF TGTGCCAGCAGACTACAGGGACCCGGGGAGCTGTTTTTT
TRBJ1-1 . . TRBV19 CASSITVGGGITEAFF TGTGCCAGTAGTATAACGGTGGGAGGGGGTATCACTGAAGCTTTCTTT